This T cell receptor (beta chain) was identified during a study of identical twins. This clonotype was counted many times. The antigen remains unidentified. Unique molecular identifiers were in the cDNA, with template-switch universal primer binding. TCRdb re-derived calls from the 5' RACE reads in MiXCR, one entry per CDR3 protein. Of approximately 230,000 distinct CDR3 sequences detected, about 6.7% appear once; the ten largest clones hold more than 14%. Per the germline V gene, CDR1 is SQVTM and CDR2 is ANQGSEA. J lost 7 bases, V lost 3 bases, and 6 bases had no gene match. The CDR3 has 13 amino acids. Whole-study findings and limits: Clonotypes of the beta chain that were abundant in cord blood carried fewer insertions (memory repertoires showed none).

These same data were also listed under a study on T cells expressing NK-cell markers.

Material for sequencing was CD8+ T cells sorted from blood. V usage is TRBV29-1 and J usage is TRBJ2-3; 8 bases fit TRBD2. This TCR was sampled from a woman aged 18-30 years in good health. CDR3 residues: CSVDRGGLNTQYF. DNA of the CDR3: TGCAGCGTTGACCGGGGGGGCCTGAATACGCAGTATTTT.